The source of this T cell receptor beta chain is a study of Ad26.COV2.S vaccination and SARS-CoV-2 variants. Background on the study: Into the muscle, Ad26.COV2.S was dosed once or twice, 56 days apart. Study-wide results and limits: From the TCR breadth and depth analyses, total T cell responses may have been underestimated. Reportedly, spike-specific CD8+ and CD4+ T cell responses achieved substantial breadth once vaccination had taken place.

With respect to this clone: No antigen is known for it.

V shed 5 bases and J 3 bases; nucleotides not matched to a gene: 6. The CDR3 extends over 15 amino acids. CDR1 and CDR2 (germline): PRHDT, FYEKMQ (reference sequence). Described treatment: some 19 received Ad26.COV2.S at low or high dose, single or two shots; about 5 received placebo; per-sample allocation not given. Specimens were obtained on day 63 following the first vaccine or placebo injection. An Ad26 vector carrying the Wuhan-strain SARS-CoV-2 spike served as the vaccine. The assay was immunoSEQ multiplex PCR, and TCRdb's table has in-frame clones only and misses some. This repertoire shows a few hundred thousand clones, more than 75% found once; its top ten account for roughly 3.1%.

The sequence derives from a person aged 18-65 years who received the Ad26.COV2.S COVID-19 vaccine or a placebo. The rearrangement uses TRBV13 and TRBJ2-1; TRBD1 matches at 8 bases. Sequencing was performed on peripheral blood, taken in a trial of Ad26.COV2.S vaccine versus placebo. CDR3 nucleotide sequence: TGTGCCAGCAGCCCCAGGGGGCAAAACTACAATGAGCAGTTCTTC. Residues: CASSPRGQNYNEQFF.